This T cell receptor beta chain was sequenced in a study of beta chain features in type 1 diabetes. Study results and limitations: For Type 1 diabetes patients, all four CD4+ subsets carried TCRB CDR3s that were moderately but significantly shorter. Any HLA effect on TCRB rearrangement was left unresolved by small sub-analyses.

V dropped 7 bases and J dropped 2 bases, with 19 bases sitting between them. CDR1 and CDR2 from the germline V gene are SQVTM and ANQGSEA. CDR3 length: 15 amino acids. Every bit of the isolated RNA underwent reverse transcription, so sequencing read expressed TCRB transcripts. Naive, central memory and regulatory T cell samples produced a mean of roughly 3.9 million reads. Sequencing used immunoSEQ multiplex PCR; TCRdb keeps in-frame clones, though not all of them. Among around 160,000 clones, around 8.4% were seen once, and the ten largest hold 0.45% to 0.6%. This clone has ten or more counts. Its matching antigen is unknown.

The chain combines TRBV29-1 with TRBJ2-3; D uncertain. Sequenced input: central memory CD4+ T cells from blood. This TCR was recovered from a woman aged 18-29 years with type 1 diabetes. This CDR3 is CSASVGTQHTDTQYF. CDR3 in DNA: TGCAGCGCGTCAGTGGGCACCCAACACACAGATACGCAGTATTTT.